The following is a T cell receptor (beta chain) sequence with its context. What this receptor recognizes is not known. No much larger clone exists at a distance of one base, and base qualities are not known. The germline V gene yields SGHAT for CDR1 and FQNNGV for CDR2. Cut back by 2 bases and 6 bases, the V and J ends lie 7 bases apart. Including cysteine and phenylalanine, the CDR3 has 12 amino acids. Just CDR3 DNA is preserved here, 36 bases in frame from base 1. This sample is part of a study of blood T cell repertoires in COVID-19 (dated by TCRdb to about 2020). Study-level background: The collaborator samples originated in the United States, Italy and Spain and spanned the acute and convalescent phases of COVID-19. Where HLA class I and class II types were available, the types were taken from metadata supplied by the sample provider, not from assay-based typing. Samples came from the ongoing ImmuneRACE study (first 160 participants) plus 1,254 subjects from 6 global collaborators. Sample metadata almost always included a de-identified subject ID, COVID-19 status, age in years and sex. Subjects who had been exposed to COVID-19, were actively infected with it, or had recovered from it provided the deeply sampled blood TCRbeta repertoires that made up the dataset. A freely available public database, intended as a resource for researchers studying the immune response to SARS-CoV-2, is where the repertoires were released. The material from the prospective study consisted of cDNA or gDNA derived from T cells, B-cell-depleted T cells, or PBMCs. Study-wide findings and limitations: Clinical and demographic metadata were provided uncurated, with the amount varying by source and participant.

TCRbeta CDR3 regions were amplified from genomic DNA using the immunoSEQ Assay, a bias-controlled multiplex PCR. The source study handled its data this way. Nucleated cell counts per sample were estimated from amplification of reference gene primers within the assay. To quantify the absolute abundance of each unique TCRbeta CDR3 rearrangement, sequence reads were collapsed and filtered. For each sample, productive Simpson clonality was calculated as the square root of Simpson's diversity index across productive rearrangements. TCRdb mirrors the immuneACCESS table, restricted to in-frame sequences. Some clones are absent from its copies; in checked studies, under half trace to an unresolved V gene, and the reason for the others is unknown. That table gives V, J and clone size, and the DNA gave D and trimming. The table for this sample lists approximately 98,000 clones; around 86% of them were counted only once. About 4% of the sample rests with the top ten.

Collaborating institutions collected whole blood in K2EDTA tubes following their own protocols. For TCRbeta analysis, collaborators shipped samples in one of three forms: frozen whole blood, isolated PBMCs, or DNA extracted from either of those sample types. The rearranged segments are TRBV11-2 and TRBJ1-2; possibly the D gene is TRBD1, per 6 matching bases. The receptor's source is a woman aged 70-85 years with acute or convalescent COVID-19. Input material: peripheral blood. The sequence in DNA is TGTGCCAGCAGCTTATCAGGGGATGGCTACACCTTC. Protein translation: CASSLSGDGYTF. When the CDR3 is completed using the reference TRBV11-2 and TRBJ1-2 genes on either side, the full variable domain is EAGVAQSPRYKIIEKRQSVAFWCNPISGHATLYWYQQILGQGPKLLIQFQNNGVVDDSQLPKDRFSAERLKGVDSTLKIQPAKLEDSAVYLCASSLSGDGYTFGSGTRLTVV.